These T cell receptor beta chains were read from a single sample in a study of OX40 agonist ivuxolimab in advanced cancers. The repertoire was sequenced with immunoSEQ multiplex PCR; TCRdb's copy has only in-frame clones and lacks some. The sample contains about 75,000 clones, approximately 86% of which appear only once. Material: CD4+ or CD8+ T cells sorted from blood, obtained in a trial of the OX40 agonist ivuxolimab. These receptors were taken from an adult with an advanced solid tumor such as melanoma, head and neck, liver or kidney cancer. The CDR3 runs from the conserved cysteine through the conserved F or W. The order of the fields is clone size, D gene, J gene, V gene, CDR3 protein, CDR3 DNA. D genes are given only for firm matches. Size values are once, few and many counts, or a class for expanded clones, and some rows have none.

once,.,TRBJ2-5,TRBV5-1,CASSLGVYQETQYF,TGCGCCAGCAGCTTGGGGGTGTATCAAGAGACCCAGTACTTC
.,.,TRBJ2-7,TRBV5-6,CASSLGPLLYEQYF,TGTGCCAGCAGCCTGGGGCCCCTCCTTTACGAGCAGTACTTC
.,.,TRBJ2-6,TRBV5-1,CASSPSRSTGANVLTF,TGCGCCAGCAGCCCGAGCCGTTCTACTGGGGCCAACGTCCTGACTTTC
.,TRBD1,TRBJ2-5,TRBV9,CASSAPPTGQETQYF,TGTGCCAGCAGCGCACCCCCGACAGGGCAAGAGACCCAGTACTTC
.,.,TRBJ1-1,TRBV29-1,CSVDRGGTEAFF,TGCAGCGTCGATAGGGGTGGTACTGAAGCTTTCTTT
.,TRBD2,TRBJ2-5,TRBV25-1,CASSAILAGWGQETQYF,TGTGCCAGCAGTGCCATTCTAGCGGGATGGGGCCAAGAGACCCAGTACTTC
.,.,TRBJ1-6,TRBV27,CASRDSRGLNSPLHF,TGTGCCAGCAGAGATTCCCGGGGTCTAAATTCACCCCTCCACTTT
few,.,TRBJ2-5,TRBV28,CASSWAATKTQYF,TGTGCCAGCAGTTGGGCAGCGACAAAGACCCAGTACTTC
.,.,TRBJ1-5,TRBV30,CAWSRESNQPQHF,TGTGCCTGGAGTAGAGAAAGCAATCAGCCCCAGCATTTT
.,.,TRBJ2-2,TRBV12-5,CASGSQGSRVTGELFF,TGTGCTAGTGGTTCCCAGGGAAGTCGTGTTACCGGGGAGCTGTTTTTT
.,.,TRBJ2-3,TRBV7-6,CASSLGLPPPPSTDTQYF,TGTGCCAGCAGCTTAGGACTGCCACCACCACCTAGCACAGATACGCAGTATTTT
once,TRBD1,TRBJ2-5,TRBV5-4,CASSQDRGVETQYF,TGTGCCAGCAGCCAGGACAGGGGTGTGGAGACCCAGTACTTC
.,TRBD2,TRBJ2-2,TRBV9,CASSPRTSPLGELFF,TGTGCCAGCAGCCCACGGACTAGTCCCCTCGGGGAGCTGTTTTTT
.,.,TRBJ2-2,TRBV7-3,CASSKTSLAGELFF,TGTGCCAGCAGCAAGACTAGTCTCGCCGGGGAGCTGTTTTTT
few,TRBD2,TRBJ2-5,TRBV11-3,CASSLGRLAGAAVETQYF,TGTGCCAGCAGCTTAGGTCGGCTAGCGGGGGCGGCCGTAGAGACCCAGTACTTC
.,TRBD2,TRBJ2-2,TRBV15,CATRRGGTNTGELFF,TGTGCCACCCGTCGGGGGGGGACGAACACCGGGGAGCTGTTTTTT
.,.,TRBJ2-1,TRBV30,CAWSLGNEQFF,TGTGCCTGGAGTTTGGGAAATGAGCAGTTCTTC
.,TRBD1,TRBJ1-1,TRBV6-1,CASSDGQGRAFF,TGTGCCAGCAGTGACGGACAGGGTAGAGCTTTCTTT
.,TRBD1,TRBJ2-1,TRBV5-6,CASSLPGQGLNEQFF,TGTGCCAGCAGCTTACCGGGACAGGGACTCAATGAGCAGTTCTTC
.,.,TRBJ2-7,TRBV20-1,CSARKGYEQYF,TGCAGTGCTAGGAAGGGCTACGAGCAGTACTTC
.,.,TRBJ2-5,TRBV11-1,CASSLARLMQGGTQYF,TGTGCCAGCAGCTTAGCGCGTTTAATGCAGGGCGGGACCCAGTACTTC
.,.,TRBJ1-5,TRBV30,CAWSGAGNQPQHF,TGTGCCTGGAGTGGGGCAGGCAATCAGCCCCAGCATTTT
.,TRBD2,TRBJ2-3,TRBV5-6,CASSSPAGGTDTQYF,TGTGCCAGCAGCTCCCCAGCGGGGGGCACAGATACGCAGTATTTT
.,TRBD2,TRBJ2-3,TRBV19,CASSGGRLALTDTQYF,TGTGCCAGTAGTGGGGGTAGACTAGCGCTCACAGATACGCAGTATTTT
.,.,TRBJ2-1,TRBV4-2,CASSQAGGGYNEQFF,TGTGCCAGCAGCCAAGCAGGGGGGGGCTACAATGAGCAGTTCTTC
.,TRBD2,TRBJ2-7,TRBV19,CASSIILGTNEQYF,TGTGCCAGTAGTATAATTTTAGGGACTAACGAGCAGTACTTC
once,.,TRBJ1-1,TRBV7-2,CASSSGMPYTEAFF,TGTGCCAGCAGCTCTGGAATGCCGTACACTGAAGCTTTCTTT
.,.,TRBJ1-2,TRBV5-1,CASSFTQRGAGGYTF,TGCGCCAGCAGCTTCACCCAACGGGGGGCTGGTGGCTACACCTTC
.,TRBD1,TRBJ2-5,TRBV5-4,CASSPWTGGETQYF,TGTGCCAGCAGCCCCTGGACAGGGGGGGAGACCCAGTACTTC
.,TRBD2,TRBJ2-1,TRBV13,CASSRLAGGPSNEQFF,TGTGCCAGCAGCCGGCTAGCGGGAGGGCCGAGTAATGAGCAGTTCTTC
.,.,TRBJ2-3,TRBV7-2,CASSRDFTSTDTQYF,TGTGCCAGCAGCCGGGACTTCACTAGCACAGATACGCAGTATTTT
.,.,TRBJ2-7,TRBV9,CASSVDLGIYEQYF,TGTGCCAGCAGCGTAGATCTGGGAATCTACGAGCAGTACTTC
.,TRBD2,TRBJ2-2,TRBV28,CASSFGAGVGTGELFF,TGTGCCAGCAGTTTCGGAGCGGGAGTGGGCACCGGGGAGCTGTTTTTT
.,.,TRBJ2-5,TRBV5-5,CASSLRGQETQYF,TGTGCCAGCAGCTTACGAGGGCAAGAGACCCAGTACTTC
.,TRBD1,TRBJ1-5,TRBV7-2,CASSLYGQDNQPQHF,TGTGCCAGCAGCTTATACGGACAGGACAATCAGCCCCAGCATTTT
.,.,TRBJ2-5,TRBV6-5,CASSYPIGSALETQYF,TGTGCCAGCAGTTATCCTATCGGGAGTGCTTTGGAGACCCAGTACTTC
.,.,TRBJ2-1,TRBV4-1,CASSQDSSSPADNEQFF,TGCGCCAGCAGCCAAGATTCGTCTAGCCCCGCCGACAATGAGCAGTTCTTC
few,.,TRBJ1-6,TRBV6-1,CASSAHLTGGRNSPLHF,TGTGCCAGCAGTGCCCACTTGACAGGAGGGAGGAATTCACCCCTCCACTTT
.,.,TRBJ1-4,TRBV18,CASSPEKGLTNEKLFF,TGTGCCAGCTCACCGGAGAAGGGCCTTACTAATGAAAAACTGTTTTTT
.,.,TRBJ2-3,TRBV30,CACVGSTQYF,TGTGCCTGTGTTGGTAGCACGCAGTATTTT
.,.,TRBJ2-1,TRBV11-1,CASSWSDGPNNEQFF,TGTGCCAGCAGCTGGTCCGACGGGCCCAACAATGAGCAGTTCTTC
few,TRBD1,TRBJ1-5,TRBV19,CASSSGQVYQPQHF,TGTGCCAGTAGTAGCGGACAGGTTTATCAGCCCCAGCATTTT
few,TRBD2,TRBJ2-1,TRBV6-6,CASRPSGRAYNEQFF,TGTGCCAGCAGGCCTAGCGGGAGGGCCTATAATGAGCAGTTCTTC
.,.,TRBJ2-2,TRBV30,CAWKTANTGELFF,TGTGCCTGGAAGACAGCTAACACCGGGGAGCTGTTTTTT
once,TRBD1,TRBJ1-2,TRBV7-3,CASSRSNTGGYGYTF,TGTGCCAGCAGTCGTTCGAACACAGGGGGATATGGCTACACCTTC